The 30 T cell receptor beta chains below come from one sample, sequenced in a study of blood T cell repertoires in COVID-19. The data were produced by immunoSEQ multiplex PCR, yet TCRdb's version contains in-frame clones alone and is incomplete. This sample has a few hundred thousand clones, with 70% to 90% found just once. Sequenced: PBMCs or T cells enriched from blood (not recorded which). The receptors were gathered from a woman aged 45-65 years who had been exposed to COVID-19.

The chain joins TRBV24-1 to TRBJ2-3; the match to TRBD2 covers 13 bases. The CDR3 contains 19 residues. J was trimmed by 2 bases and V by 3 bases; bases with no gene match: 10. Germline V gene lookup returns CDR1 KGHDR and CDR2 SFDVKD. CDR3 DNA sequence: TGTGCCACCAGTGATACCCACGGACTAGCGGGGGCCAACACAGATACGCAGTATTTT. Protein sequence: CATSDTHGLAGANTDTQYF.

The rearrangement uses TRBV7-9 and TRBJ1-3; TRBD1 matches at 7 bases. With V trimmed by 5 bases and J by 8 bases, 6 bases remained unmatched. The CDR3 loop spans 13 amino acids. CDR1 is SEHNR and CDR2 is FQNEAQ in the germline V gene (reference sequence). CDR3 in DNA: TGTGCCAGCAGCCCGGACAGGCGGGACACCATATATTTT. This translates into CASSPDRRDTIYF.

The chain couples TRBV29-1 to TRBJ1-1; D gene ambiguous. Trimming removed 5 bases at V and 7 bases at J, with 11 bases between. The germline V gene has CDR1 SQVTM and CDR2 ANQGSEA. CDR3 length: 11 residues. The CDR3 loop is CSVPEGNEAFF. The DNA of the CDR3 is TGCAGCGTTCCGGAGGGAAATGAAGCTTTCTTT.

The chain uses TRBV19 and TRBJ1-2; D is ambiguous. The V gene lost 5 bases and the J gene lost 6 bases, with 16 bases spanning the gap. The CDR3 is 14 amino acids. Germline CDR1 reads LNHDA; CDR2 reads SQIVND (reference sequence). CDR3 nucleotides: TGTGCCAGTAGTTCACGTCGGTGGCAGGATGGCTACACCTTC. Translating gives CASSSRRWQDGYTF.

The chain recombines TRBV11-1 with TRBJ2-1; 7 bases fit TRBD1. The length of the CDR3 is 15 residues. Germline V gene sequence: CDR1 SGHAT, CDR2 FQDESV (reference sequence). Trimming took 7 bases from V and 7 from J; bases not matched to a gene: 13. The CDR3 DNA is TGTGCCAGCACCGCTTATATGCAGGGGGTAAATGAGCAGTTCTTC. Its protein is CASTAYMQGVNEQFF.

The chain carries TRBV7-9 and TRBJ1-2; 10 bases are a match to TRBD1. The CDR3 is 14 amino acids. The germline V gene has CDR1 SEHNR and CDR2 FQNEAQ (reference sequence). J was trimmed by 4 bases and V by 7 bases; bases with no gene match: 6. CDR3 loop: CASIPTGGGYGYTF. The CDR3 DNA reads as TGTGCCAGCATCCCGACAGGGGGCGGCTATGGCTACACCTTC. The whole variable domain, remainder taken from reference TRBV7-9 and TRBJ1-2, is DTGVSQNPRHKITKRGQNVTFRCDPISEHNRLYWYRQTLGQGPEFLTYFQNEAQLEKSRLLSDRFSAERPKGSFSTLEIQRTEQGDSAMYLCASIPTGGGYGYTFGSGTRLTVV.

The chain couples TRBV19 to TRBJ1-4, with D perhaps matching TRBD1 (5 bases). Trimming cost V 1 base and J 8 bases, with 14 bases left between them. CDR1 LNHDA and CDR2 SQIVND come from the germline V gene (reference sequence). This CDR3 has 15 amino acids. CDR3 coding DNA: TGTGCCAGTAGTATAGTAACAGGAAGACGAGAAAAACTGTTTTTT. Protein product: CASSIVTGRREKLFF.

The chain combines TRBV6-5 with TRBJ1-5; D possibly corresponds to TRBD1 (6 bases). This CDR3 has 13 amino acids. Trimming left V 8 bases short and J 0 bases short, with 8 bases between. Germline V gene lookup returns CDR1 MNHEY and CDR2 SVGAGI. The CDR3 spells CASPTGSNQPQHF. For the CDR3, the DNA is TGTGCCAGCCCGACAGGTAGCAATCAGCCCCAGCATTTT.

The chain employs TRBV5-1 and TRBJ2-7, with 9 bases matching TRBD1. The CDR3 has 14 residues. V trimming: 8 bases; J trimming: 5 bases; junction bases outside the gene matches: 11. CDR1 and CDR2 from the germline V gene are SGHRS and YFSETQ. CDR3 region: CASGVRDREDEQYF. CDR3 sequence (DNA): TGCGCCAGTGGGGTCCGGGACAGGGAGGACGAGCAGTACTTC.

The chain recombines TRBV9 with TRBJ1-6, with D perhaps matching TRBD1 (6 bases). CDR1 and CDR2 (germline): SGDLS, YYNGEE. The CDR3 covers 17 residues. The V gene lost 4 bases and the J gene lost 0 bases, with 14 bases spanning the gap. The CDR3 DNA reads as TGTGCCAGCAGCCCCCTAGGACAGAGCTCCTATAATTCACCCCTCCACTTT. It is translated as CASSPLGQSSYNSPLHF.

This clone was detected once. This sample includes further DNA sequences coding for the same CDR3. The chain links TRBV5-4 to TRBJ2-7, with D possibly being TRBD1 (5 bases). With 4 bases removed from V and 1 base from J, the gap between germline ends came to 12 bases. Germline V gene sequence: CDR1 SGHNT, CDR2 YYREEE (reference sequence). The CDR3 length is 14 residues. The chain's CDR3 is CASSPTDRSYEQYF. The DNA for the CDR3 is TGTGCCAGCAGCCCGACAGACCGATCCTACGAGCAGTACTTC.

The chain combines TRBV3-1 (or the pseudogene TRBV3-2) with TRBJ2-5; D uncertain. Per the germline V gene, CDR1 is LGHDT and CDR2 is YNNKEL (reference sequence). Trimming removed 4 bases from V and 3 bases from J, with 12 bases in between. The CDR3 contains 14 residues. CDR3 loop: CASSPLNREETQYF. For the CDR3, the DNA is TGTGCCAGCAGCCCTCTTAACCGGGAAGAGACCCAGTACTTC.

V and J are TRBV28 and TRBJ1-4, with D perhaps matching TRBD1 (6 bases). This CDR3 region has 14 residues. Deletions cut 5 bases from V and 5 bases from J, with 12 bases between. CDR1 MDHEN and CDR2 SYDVKM come from the germline V gene. CDR3 nucleotides: TGTGCCAGCAGTCCACAGGGTGTGAATGAAAAACTGTTTTTT. Protein product: CASSPQGVNEKLFF.

The V and J genes are TRBV27 and TRBJ1-5; tentatively, D is TRBD1 (5 bases). Germline loops: CDR1 MNHEY, CDR2 SMNVEV (reference sequence). V gave up 3 bases and J gave up 4 bases, with 13 bases separating them. This CDR3 is built from 15 residues. The CDR3 bases are TGTGCCAGCAGTTTGGCGGGACGGCTGAATCAGCCCCAGCATTTT. Residues: CASSLAGRLNQPQHF.

In nucleotides, the CDR3 is TGTGCCAGCAGTTTTGAGGTGCTAACCTACGAGCAGTACTTC. As protein: CASSFEVLTYEQYF. The rearrangement links TRBV28 to TRBJ2-7; D is unclear. The V end lost 3 bases, the J end lost 2 bases, and 11 bases lay between the germline ends. Per the germline V gene, CDR1 is MDHEN and CDR2 is SYDVKM. The CDR3 sequence is 14 residues long.

This clone was found once. This chain joins TRBV3-1 (or the pseudogene TRBV3-2) and TRBJ2-7, with D tentatively TRBD1 (6 bases). Trimming shortened V by 1 base and J by 0 bases, and 16 bases separated the two germline ends. Germline CDR1 LGHDT, CDR2 YNNKEL (reference sequence). The CDR3 extends over 17 amino acids. CDR3 nucleotides: TGTGCCAGCAGCCAAGCAACCCCCGGACAGACCTCCTACGAGCAGTACTTC. Protein product: CASSQATPGQTSYEQYF.

This chain uses TRBV10-3 with TRBJ2-3; 10 bases fit TRBD2. V was clipped by 6 bases and J by 1 base; unmatched bases: 4. Germline loops: CDR1 ENHRY, CDR2 SYGVKD. The CDR3 contains 15 residues. CDR3 in DNA: TGTGCCATCAGGGCCGGGACTAGCGGCACAGATACGCAGTATTTT. Its translation is CAIRAGTSGTDTQYF.

This chain uses TRBV6-5 with TRBJ1-4; maybe TRBD1 (6 bases). V gave up 5 bases and J gave up 7 bases, with 14 bases separating them. This CDR3 comprises 14 residues. Germline CDR1 and CDR2: MNHEY and SVGAGI. The CDR3 protein is CASSPRGLSEKLFF. CDR3 nucleotide sequence: TGTGCCAGCAGTCCGCGGGGGCTAAGTGAAAAACTGTTTTTT.

The V gene is TRBV6-5, the J gene TRBJ1-2, with D possibly matching TRBD1 (6 bases). CDR1 MNHEY and CDR2 SVGAGI come from the germline V gene. V lost 10 bases to trimming and J lost 8 bases, with 23 bases between them. The length of the CDR3 is 14 residues. The CDR3 protein is CATSPTQGHKGYTF. DNA of the CDR3: TGTGCCACCTCCCCCACCCAGGGGCACAAGGGCTACACCTTC.

The gene calls are TRBV3-1 (or the pseudogene TRBV3-2) and TRBJ1-3; 8 positions agree with TRBD1. The CDR3 runs to 14 residues. Per germline, CDR1 LGHDT and CDR2 YNNKEL (reference sequence). J was trimmed by 4 bases and V by 5 bases; bases with no gene match: 4. The CDR3 sequence is CASSSGTGGNTIYF. The CDR3 nucleotides read TGTGCCAGCAGCTCAGGGACAGGCGGAAACACCATATATTTT.

The V gene is TRBV5-1, the J gene TRBJ1-2; TRBD1 matches 9 bases. The length of the CDR3 is 17 residues. Germline V lookup: CDR1 SGHRS, CDR2 YFSETQ. Trimming cost V 0 bases and J 1 base; bases outside gene matches: 7. CDR3 in amino acids: CASSLAAGQGLNYGYTF. Written as DNA, the CDR3 is TGCGCCAGCAGCTTGGCCGCGGGACAGGGTCTTAACTATGGCTACACCTTC.

The chain uses TRBV28 and TRBJ1-3; D is possibly TRBD1 (5 bases). In germline, CDR1 is MDHEN, CDR2 SYDVKM. V lost 6 bases and J 0 bases, leaving 12 bases between the germline ends. This CDR3 region has 15 residues. CDR3 protein: CASSQPGVSGNTIYF. CDR3 nucleotide sequence: TGTGCCAGCAGCCAGCCGGGGGTCTCTGGAAACACCATATATTTT.

This chain connects TRBV5-6 to TRBJ1-2, with 9 bases matching TRBD1. The CDR3 totals 13 residues. Germline-derived CDR1 and CDR2 are SGHDT and YYEEEE. The ends lost 3 bases at V and 7 bases at J; junction bases unmatched: 4. The CDR3 coding sequence is TGTGCCAGCAGCTCGGACAGGGGTCGTGGCTACACCTTC. Its translation: CASSSDRGRGYTF. The variable domain in full, completed from reference TRBV5-6 and TRBJ1-2, reads DAGVTQSPTHLIKTRGQQVTLRCSPKSGHDTVSWYQQALGQGPQFIFQYYEEEERQRGNFPDRFSGHQFPNYSSELNVNALLLGDSALYLCASSSDRGRGYTFGSGTRLTVV.

The CDR3 here is CASNRGQGVNTEAFF. In DNA, the CDR3 is TGCGCCAGCAACCGGGGACAGGGCGTAAACACTGAAGCTTTCTTT. V is TRBV10-2 and J is TRBJ1-1; 9 bases are a match to TRBD1. Losses at the gene ends were 7 bases for V and 2 bases for J; bases not matched to a gene: 8. The CDR3 is made up of 15 amino acids. Germline assignment: CDR1 WSHSY and CDR2 SAAADI.

V and J are TRBV27 and TRBJ2-3; possibly TRBD1 for D (5 bases). Germline V CDR1 and CDR2: MNHEY, SMNVEV (reference sequence). V shed 11 bases and J shed 2 bases, with 14 bases lying between them. This CDR3 has 13 residues. CDR3 protein: CACQGTYTDTQYF. In nucleotides, the CDR3 is TGTGCCTGCCAGGGAACTTACACAGATACGCAGTATTTT.

V and J are TRBV7-2 and TRBJ2-7, with 8 bases aligning to TRBD2. In germline, CDR1 is SGHTA, CDR2 FQGNSA. The CDR3 extends over 12 amino acids. The trim removed 2 bases at V and 9 bases at J, leaving 3 bases unmatched. The CDR3 coding sequence is TGTGCCAGCAGCTTAATCGCGGGGGGGCAGTACTTC. Its protein is CASSLIAGGQYF.

The gene calls are TRBV27 and TRBJ2-7, with 9 bases that match TRBD1. The V gene end was trimmed by 5 bases and the J gene end by 2 bases; junction bases not matched to a gene: 4. This CDR3 has 14 amino acids. The germline V gene encodes CDR1 MNHEY and CDR2 SMNVEV (reference sequence). This CDR3 is CASSPGTGPYEQYF. The CDR3 DNA is TGTGCCAGCAGTCCAGGGACAGGGCCCTACGAGCAGTACTTC.

V gene TRBV6-6 combines with J gene TRBJ1-6; D perhaps matches TRBD1 (5 bases). The germline V and J ends were trimmed by 5 bases and 6 bases, with 14 bases remaining between them. The CDR3 sequence is 15 residues long. CDR1 is MNHNY and CDR2 is SVGAGI in the germline V gene (reference sequence). This chain's CDR3 is CASSQSREGNSPLHF. As DNA, the CDR3 is TGTGCCAGCAGTCAGAGCAGGGAGGGTAATTCACCCCTCCACTTT.

This clone was counted at least ten times. The chain employs TRBV6-2 or TRBV6-3 and TRBJ2-5, with 12 positions matching TRBD2. CDR1 is MNHEY and CDR2 is SVGEGT in the germline V gene. The CDR3 consists of 16 residues. Unmatched junction bases numbered 4, after V lost 2 bases and J lost 3 bases. CDR3 protein: CASSYGTSGLKETQYF. CDR3 nucleotides: TGTGCCAGCAGTTACGGGACTAGCGGGTTAAAAGAGACCCAGTACTTC.

The chain carries TRBV6-5 and TRBJ1-1; no reliable D call. Between the trimmed V and J ends, which lost 5 bases and 1 base, there was a span of 11 bases. Germline V CDR1 and CDR2: MNHEY, SVGAGI. The length of the CDR3 is 14 residues. The CDR3 sequence is CASSPRGGNTEAFF. Written as DNA, the CDR3 is TGTGCCAGCAGTCCCCGGGGAGGGAACACTGAAGCTTTCTTT.